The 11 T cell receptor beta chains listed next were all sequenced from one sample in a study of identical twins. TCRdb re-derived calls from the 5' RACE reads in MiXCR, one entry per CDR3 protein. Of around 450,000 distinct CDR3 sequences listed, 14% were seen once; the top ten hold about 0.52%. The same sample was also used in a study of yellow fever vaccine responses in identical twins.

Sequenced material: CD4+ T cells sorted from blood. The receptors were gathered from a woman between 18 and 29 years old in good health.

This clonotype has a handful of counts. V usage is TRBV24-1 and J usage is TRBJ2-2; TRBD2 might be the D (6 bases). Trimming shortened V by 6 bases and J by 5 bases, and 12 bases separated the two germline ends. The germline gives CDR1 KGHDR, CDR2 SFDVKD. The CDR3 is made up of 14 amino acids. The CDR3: CATSFSGETGELFF. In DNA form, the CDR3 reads TGTGCCACCAGTTTTTCGGGGGAGACCGGGGAGCTGTTTTTT.

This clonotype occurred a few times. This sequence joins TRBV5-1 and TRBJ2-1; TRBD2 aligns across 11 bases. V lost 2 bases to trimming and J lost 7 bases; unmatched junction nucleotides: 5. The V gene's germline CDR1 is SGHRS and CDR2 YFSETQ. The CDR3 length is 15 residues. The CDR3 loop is CASSFGSSGGNEQFF. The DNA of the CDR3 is TGCGCCAGCAGCTTCGGGTCTAGCGGGGGGAATGAGCAGTTCTTC.

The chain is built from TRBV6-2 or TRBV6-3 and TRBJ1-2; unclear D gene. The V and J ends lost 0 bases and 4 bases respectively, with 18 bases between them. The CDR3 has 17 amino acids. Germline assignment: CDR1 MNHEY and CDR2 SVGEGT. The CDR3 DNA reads TGTGCCAGCAGTTACTCGAGGGCGGCCAGAAGTCTCTATGGCTACACCTTC. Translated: CASSYSRAARSLYGYTF.

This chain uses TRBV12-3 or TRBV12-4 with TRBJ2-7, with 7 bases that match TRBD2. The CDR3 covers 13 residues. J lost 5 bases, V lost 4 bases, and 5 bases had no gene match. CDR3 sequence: CASSSRLAHEQYF. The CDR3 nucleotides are TGTGCCAGCAGTTCCAGACTAGCCCACGAGCAGTACTTC.

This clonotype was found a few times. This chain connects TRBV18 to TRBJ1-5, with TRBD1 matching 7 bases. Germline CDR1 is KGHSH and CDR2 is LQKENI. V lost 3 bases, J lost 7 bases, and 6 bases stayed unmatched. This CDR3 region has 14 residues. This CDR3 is CASSPTTGIQPQHF. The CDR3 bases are TGTGCCAGCTCACCGACGACAGGGATCCAGCCCCAGCATTTT.

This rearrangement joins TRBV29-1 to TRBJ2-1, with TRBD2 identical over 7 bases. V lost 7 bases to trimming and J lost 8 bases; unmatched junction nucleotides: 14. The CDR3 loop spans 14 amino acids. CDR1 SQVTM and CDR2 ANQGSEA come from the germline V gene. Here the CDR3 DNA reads TGCAGCGCCCCGACACGAGACGGGAGGTATGAGCAGTTCTTC. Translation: CSAPTRDGRYEQFF.

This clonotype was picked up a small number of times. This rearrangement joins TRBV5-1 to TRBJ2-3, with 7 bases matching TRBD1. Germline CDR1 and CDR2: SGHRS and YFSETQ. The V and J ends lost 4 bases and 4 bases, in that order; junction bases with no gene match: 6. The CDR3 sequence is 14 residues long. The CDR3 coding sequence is TGCGCCAGCAGCAGGACAGGCCCACCAGATACGCAGTATTTT. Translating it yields CASSRTGPPDTQYF. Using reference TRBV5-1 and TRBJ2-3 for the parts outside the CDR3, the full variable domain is KAGVTQTPRYLIKTRGQQVTLSCSPISGHRSVSWYQQTPGQGLQFLFEYFSETQRNKGNFPGRFSGRQFSNSRSEMNVSTLELGDSALYLCASSRTGPPDTQYFGPGTRLTVL.

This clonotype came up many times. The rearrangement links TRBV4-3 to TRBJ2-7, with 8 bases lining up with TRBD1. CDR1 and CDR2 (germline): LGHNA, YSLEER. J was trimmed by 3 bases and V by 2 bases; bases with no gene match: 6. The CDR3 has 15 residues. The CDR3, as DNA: TGCGCCAGCAGCCAACGCGGGACAGGCGACTACGAGCAGTACTTC. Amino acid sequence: CASSQRGTGDYEQYF.

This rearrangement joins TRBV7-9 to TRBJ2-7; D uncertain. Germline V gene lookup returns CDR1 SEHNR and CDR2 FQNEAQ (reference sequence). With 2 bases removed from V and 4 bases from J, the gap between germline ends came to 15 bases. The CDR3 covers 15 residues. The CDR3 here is CASSLSQPRSYEQYF. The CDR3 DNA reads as TGTGCCAGCAGCTTAAGTCAACCCCGCTCTTACGAGCAGTACTTC.

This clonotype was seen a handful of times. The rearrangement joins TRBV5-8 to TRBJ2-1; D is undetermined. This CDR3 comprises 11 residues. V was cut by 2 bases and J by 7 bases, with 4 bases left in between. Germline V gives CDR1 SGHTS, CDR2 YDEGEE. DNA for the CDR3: TGTGCCAGCAGCTTTATGAATGAGCAGTTCTTC. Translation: CASSFMNEQFF.

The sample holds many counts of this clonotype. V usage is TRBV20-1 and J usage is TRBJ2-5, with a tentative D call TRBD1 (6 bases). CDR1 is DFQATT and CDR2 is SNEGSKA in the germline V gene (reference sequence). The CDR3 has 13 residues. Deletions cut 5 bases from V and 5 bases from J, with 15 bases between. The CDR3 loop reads CSAWWGLSETQYF. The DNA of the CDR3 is TGCAGTGCTTGGTGGGGGCTCAGCGAGACCCAGTACTTC.